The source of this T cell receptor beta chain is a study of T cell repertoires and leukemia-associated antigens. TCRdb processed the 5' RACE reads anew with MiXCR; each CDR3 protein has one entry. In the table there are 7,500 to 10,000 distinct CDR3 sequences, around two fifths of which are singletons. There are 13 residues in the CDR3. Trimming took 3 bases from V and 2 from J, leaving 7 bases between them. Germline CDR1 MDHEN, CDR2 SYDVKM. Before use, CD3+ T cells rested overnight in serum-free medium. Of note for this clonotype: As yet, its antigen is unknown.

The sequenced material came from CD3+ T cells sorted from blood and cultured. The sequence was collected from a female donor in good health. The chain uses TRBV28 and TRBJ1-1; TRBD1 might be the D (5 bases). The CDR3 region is CASSFQGNTEAFF. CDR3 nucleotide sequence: TGTGCCAGCAGTTTTCAGGGAAACACTGAAGCTTTCTTT.